Included here is one T cell receptor beta chain sequence, with context. Its cognate antigen has yet to be identified. Per-nucleotide qualities are absent, and no much larger clonotype sits a single base away. The data derive from a study of cytomegalovirus exposure and HLA in healthy donors (dated by TCRdb to between 2016 and 2019). A note on the overall study: According to an earlier analysis of a few hundred of the donors, about 179 million T cells yielded 117 million unique TCR beta sequences and roughly 280 Gb of sequence data. Approximately 300 gigabases of sequencing data and around 85 million unique TCR sequences made up an early release that covered approximately 700 HLA-typed donors. The genetic ancestry cluster associated with self-reported Caucasian donors included 80% to 90% of the approximately 430 genotyped donors. The study aimed to test whether signatures of past pathogen exposure could be identified by cataloging public T cell receptors. The T cell repertoires of 666 subjects were profiled by immunosequencing and related to cytomegalovirus serostatus. Along with the 666-subject first cohort, a separate validation cohort of some 130 different subjects was used. High-throughput TCR immunosequencing, statistical association of individual TCRs with disease status, and machine learning were combined to predict cytomegalovirus infection status. A later analysis re-examined previously published TCR beta repertoires from more than 600 donors and added high-resolution HLA genotyping to investigate patterns of TCR occurrence. Rather than using new phenotypic data, the later analysis identified candidate immune exposures from TCR beta sequences and from how often those sequences occurred across donors. An earlier analysis of nearly 600 of the donors applied high-throughput TCR beta sequencing to assess whether each TCR beta V gene segment acted as functional or pseudogenic. Donor age, sex, ethnicity and CMV serostatus were collected together with the repertoire data. In a later genetic analysis, genome-wide SNP genotypes for about 55% of the roughly 700 donors were used, and that subset was treated as a discovery cohort. All discovery cohort repertoires had been generated using a single sequencing platform. Both class I and class II loci were covered by HLA typing, at four-digit resolution. Typing coverage differed by locus: A, B, C, DRB1 and DQB1 were typed in roughly 620-640 donors, DQA1 in 522, DPA1 in nearly 610, and DPB1 in 450 to 480. Several DR-DQ haplotypes were handled as single units for association and clustering because linkage in the cohort was strong. Across approximately 400 genotyped donors of the cohort, an average of about 240,000 unique TCR beta nucleotide sequences per donor were sequenced, and 15% to 20% of those sequences were non-productive.

Libraries were built with the immunoSEQ multiplex PCR assay. The multiplex PCR relied on a mix of 60 forward primers for TCR Vbeta segments and 13 reverse primers for TCR Jbeta segments. A multiplex PCR assay on genomic DNA amplified the CDR3 region of rearranged TCR beta genes. The amplified TCR beta libraries were sequenced on the Illumina HiSeq System as 87-base-pair reads. The authors processed their data as follows. A later analysis counted 65 million to 90 million unique TCR beta chains across the 640 or so repertoires, and about 10 million of these chains were shared by at least two donors. To remove PCR and sequencing errors, raw reads were error-corrected and collapsed into unique sequences using a nearest-neighbor algorithm that merged closely related sequences. To assign V, D and J gene segments, CDR3 sequences were aligned to IMGT reference sequences. For a sequence to be retained, a match of at least six nucleotides to both a V gene segment and a J gene segment was required. Rearrangements were called productive when the CDR3 lacked stop codons and stayed in frame with V and J; all others were non-productive. Following IMGT convention, CDR3 was defined as the stretch from the second conserved V-encoded cysteine up to the conserved J-encoded phenylalanine. In an earlier analysis of approximately 590 of the donors, sequences lacking an unambiguous match to a single V gene segment were excluded. In an earlier analysis of around 590 of the donors, a V segment was called functional when productive rearrangements were above 56.7%, and segregating when the standard deviation between donors exceeded 5%. A statistical classification framework was developed to diagnose cytomegalovirus status using the catalog of TCR beta chain sequences. A later analysis assigned V and J genes by comparing TCR nucleotide sequences with IMGT/GENE-DB human TR gene sequences. In a later analysis, CDR3 sequences and most-parsimonious VDJ recombination scenarios were assigned using the TCRdist pipeline. In a later analysis, each TCR beta chain was defined by its CDR3 amino acid sequence together with its V-gene family, and reads lacking a unique V-gene family were excluded. To address suspected cross-contamination and a sequencing artifact, a later analysis removed around 590 highly shared, low-generation-probability nucleotide sequences. In a later analysis, a clonal expansion index was calculated for each public chain from normalized within-repertoire ranks of inferred template counts. In a later analysis, generation probabilities were computed using a VDJ recombination model fitted to out-of-frame rearrangements, and the results were checked against IGoR. A later analysis scored TCR-TCR, TCR-HLA and TCR-CMV co-occurrence with hypergeometric tests, applying a repertoire-size bias correction to TCR pairs. In a later analysis, false discovery rates were estimated by permuting HLA or CMV assignments 20 times. In a later analysis, co-occurring TCRs were grouped with DBSCAN, and TCRdist sequence similarity was added when clustering was performed within HLA-allele-positive subsets. Repertoires with fewer than 30,000 or more than 120,000 public chains were left out of co-occurrence clustering, as were about 5 repertoires with anomalous nucleotide sharing. TCRdb took over this immuneACCESS table, retaining in-frame rearrangements with V and J assigned. Such tables are incomplete; in checked studies, under half of the missing clones stem from an unresolved V gene, and the remainder is unexplained. The V and J calls and clone size were taken over from that table, and D and trimming were inferred from the DNA. For this sample the table gives 180,000 or so clones, of which 65% to 85% were detected only once. Jointly, the top ten make up more than 1.1% of the sample.

V gives up 6 bases and J gives up 2 bases, and the segment between their germline ends measures 10 bases. The CDR3 numbers 14 residues from cysteine through phenylalanine. Only the CDR3 part of the read is kept: 42 bases, read in frame from the first base. Per the germline V gene, MNHEY is the CDR1 and SVGAGI is the CDR2. In total, roughly 670 healthy bone marrow donors made up the cohort. All cohort members were sampled while nominally healthy, although unrecorded immune exposures were likely present. The donor tested CMV seropositive and was one of the 289 seropositive cohort members. A peripheral blood sample was provided by each donor, and peripheral blood mononuclear cells were used for TCR beta sequencing. The Qiagen DNeasy Blood Extraction Kit was used to extract genomic DNA from the blood cell samples. Overall study results and their limits: The cohort was sequenced for TCR beta chains only, and without alpha or paired-chain data the features that could be detected were limited. When HLA alleles, especially DR and DQ, strongly co-occurred, TCR associations were difficult to assign to individual alleles. A later analysis associated about 17,000 TCR beta sequences with specific HLA alleles at a false discovery rate of 0.05. A further reported finding was that TCR beta sequences accurately predicted the HLA-A and HLA-B alleles for most subjects in the first cohort. HLA typing was unavailable for some donors at each locus, so association tests used only the typed subset. In both the original and validation cohorts, the classifier was reported to diagnose cytomegalovirus status with high specificity and sensitivity. Because the 87-base-pair reads could not distinguish some IMGT-functional V segments, including TRBV6-2 and TRBV6-3, those segments were excluded. A few of the identified cytomegalovirus-associated TCR beta chains were confirmed in vitro to be specific for cytomegalovirus antigens. Across donors, most TCR sequences were observed very rarely, whereas some public TCRs were present in many individuals. An association between a missense DCLRE1C variant and V-gene and J-gene trimming of TCR beta chains was found in a later genetic analysis and replicated in an independent cohort. Correlated functional status among segregating V segments might reflect linkage disequilibrium, but an unknown experimental factor could not be ruled out. Presence/absence analyses assumed roughly uniform sequencing depth across donors, an assumption that may not hold. An earlier analysis of approximately 500 of the donors showed that most TCR beta V segments appeared in productive rearrangements either about 90% or about 30% of the time, which broadly matched IMGT annotations. In a later analysis, most CMV-associated TCR beta chains were found to appear HLA-restricted, with HLA associations seemingly driven largely by CMV exposure. Because counts were too low, 15 or so rarely observed V segments, including chromosome 9 orphons, were excluded from the earlier analysis of 587 of the donors. A cluster of highly shared sequence variants was judged likely to be a technical artifact of the sequencing pipeline. The study gave a list of about 170 TCR beta chains associated with cytomegalovirus. In a later analysis, HLA-associated TCR beta chains were found to be more clonally expanded and to have lower generation probabilities than equally common non-associated chains. The authors suggested that the approach could potentially be generalized to other disease states and immunological phenotypes. In a later analysis, TCR association rates were found to vary across HLA loci, with the most associated TCRs seen for DRB1 alleles and the fewest for HLA-C alleles. According to a later analysis, parvovirus B19, influenza, CMV and Epstein-Barr virus appeared linked to several top co-occurrence clusters. Compared with the roughly 700-donor mean, donors in an Asian-associated ancestry cluster had fewer N-insertions in productive TCRs, according to a later genetic analysis. For the cohort, immune exposure information was limited to CMV serostatus.

This receptor was taken from a girl aged 5 to 17 in good health and CMV-seropositive. Rearrangement joined TRBV6-5 to TRBJ1-4; TRBD1 is possibly the D segment (5 matching bases). Sequencing was carried out using PBMCs. The DNA is as follows: TGTGCCAGCAGAAGGGGCACGACTAATGAAAAACTGTTTTTT. The encoded protein is CASRRGTTNEKLFF.